These 3 T cell receptor beta chains were all obtained from the same sample, sequenced in a study of cytomegalovirus exposure and HLA in healthy donors. Researchers ran the PCR with 60 Vbeta and 13 Jbeta primers. Generated by immunoSEQ multiplex PCR, the TCRdb table keeps only in-frame clones and is missing some. Among 100,000 to 150,000 clones listed, around 78% were seen once. The sequencing sample was made of PBMCs. The receptors derive from a man aged 45 to 65 in good health and CMV-seronegative.

The CDR3 loop reads CASRGPGIAEAFF. DNA of the CDR3: TGTGCCAGCAGGGGTCCAGGGATCGCTGAAGCTTTCTTT. The rearrangement joins TRBV6-1 to TRBJ1-1; the D gene is possibly TRBD1 (5 bases). V lost 6 bases to trimming and J lost 6 bases, with 14 bases between them. Germline assignment: CDR1 MNHNS and CDR2 SASEGT. This CDR3 contains 13 residues.

The V and J genes are TRBV2 and TRBJ1-1, with 7 nucleotides matching TRBD1. The CDR3 is made up of 13 amino acids. Per the germline V gene, CDR1 is SNHLY and CDR2 is FYNNEI. The V gene end was trimmed by 9 bases and the J gene end by 1 base; junction bases not matched to a gene: 5. DNA for the CDR3: TGTGCCAGGGCGAGACAGGGGAACACTGAAGCTTTCTTT. Translated: CARARQGNTEAFF.

The chain has TRBV6-1 and TRBJ1-3, with no clear D. Germline assignment: CDR1 MNHNS and CDR2 SASEGT. This CDR3 spans 13 amino acids. The V end lost 5 bases, the J end lost 2 bases, and 7 bases lay between the germline ends. In nucleotides, the CDR3 is TGTGCCAGCAGTTTCGGAGCTGGAAACACCATATATTTT. This translates into CASSFGAGNTIYF.